Below are 31 T cell receptor beta chains sequenced from a single sample in a study of neurological immune-mediated disorders. TCRdb passed the 5' RACE reads through MiXCR, listing each CDR3 protein once. Among just over 30,000 distinct CDR3 sequences listed, around 4% were seen once. Sequenced sample: CD4+ T cells from blood. These receptors originate from a middle-aged woman in good health.

This clonotype was seen at least ten times. The rearrangement uses TRBV27 and TRBJ1-6; 9 nucleotides agree with TRBD1. The germline V gene encodes CDR1 MNHEY and CDR2 SMNVEV (reference sequence). CDR3 length: 15 residues. The V and J ends lost 3 bases and 11 bases, in that order; junction bases with no gene match: 8. The CDR3 is CASSFTGQGRTPLHF. The CDR3 DNA is TGTGCCAGCAGTTTTACCGGACAGGGGAGAACACCCCTCCACTTT.

This clonotype was counted at least ten times. The genes are TRBV20-1 and TRBJ2-5, with D tentatively TRBD2 (5 bases). The CDR3 runs 12 residues. Germline lookup yields CDR1 DFQATT and CDR2 SNEGSKA (reference sequence). Trimming left V 3 bases short and J 1 base short, with 6 bases between. CDR3 DNA: TGCAGTGCTAGTGGGAGCCAAGAGACCCAGTACTTC. Its translation is CSASGSQETQYF.

This clonotype was counted ten times or more. The J gene is TRBJ1-5, the V gene TRBV10-3, with 7 bases matching TRBD1. Germline V gene data show CDR1 as ENHRY and CDR2 as SYGVKD. J was trimmed by 7 bases and V by 6 bases; bases with no gene match: 9. The CDR3 length is 14 residues. CDR3 sequence reads: CAISEDRTWQPQHF. CDR3 nucleotides: TGTGCCATCAGCGAGGACAGGACGTGGCAGCCCCAGCATTTT.

This clonotype was seen ten or more times. The chain has TRBV10-3 and TRBJ1-5; 10 bases line up with TRBD1. This CDR3 has 14 residues. Losses at the gene ends were 6 bases for V and 6 bases for J; bases not matched to a gene: 5. Germline V gene data show CDR1 as ENHRY and CDR2 as SYGVKD. In nucleotides, the CDR3 is TGTGCCATCAGCGGGACAGGGGAGTTTCAGCCCCAGCATTTT. It encodes CAISGTGEFQPQHF.

There are many counts of this clonotype. This chain uses TRBV5-1 with TRBJ2-7, with TRBD1 as a possible D gene (6 bases). V was cut by 4 bases and J by 1 base, with 9 bases left in between. CDR1 and CDR2 (germline): SGHRS, YFSETQ. The CDR3 has 13 amino acids. The CDR3 sequence: CASSPGQSYEQYF. The CDR3 coding sequence is TGCGCCAGCAGCCCAGGACAGTCCTACGAGCAGTACTTC.

This clonotype has ten or more counts. The gene calls are TRBV5-1 and TRBJ2-1; 13 nucleotides agree with TRBD2. The CDR3 runs 17 residues. CDR1 SGHRS and CDR2 YFSETQ come from the germline V gene. The V segment lost 1 base and the J segment 5 bases; nucleotides outside the gene matches: 6. CDR3 sequence: CASSLRLAGGSDNEQFF. In nucleotides, the CDR3 is TGCGCCAGCAGCTTGCGACTAGCGGGAGGATCGGACAATGAGCAGTTCTTC.

There are many counts of this clonotype. The chain uses TRBV5-1 and TRBJ2-1; either TRBD1 or TRBD2 may supply D (5 bases each). V dropped 3 bases and J dropped 13 bases, with 26 bases sitting between them. The CDR3 has 16 residues. The V gene's germline CDR1 is SGHRS and CDR2 YFSETQ. CDR3 bases: TGCGCCAGCAGCTCTACAGCCCCAACGCAGGGAGAAGTACAGTTCTTC. Translation: CASSSTAPTQGEVQFF.

This clonotype was recorded many times. The rearrangement uses TRBV7-2 and TRBJ1-1, with 8 bases fitting TRBD1. Germline-derived CDR1 and CDR2 are SGHTA and FQGNSA. This CDR3 is 13 amino acids long. V lost 8 bases, J lost 5 bases, and 7 bases stayed unmatched. The CDR3 loop is CASQGQGFTEAFF. The CDR3 DNA reads TGTGCCAGCCAAGGACAGGGCTTTACTGAAGCTTTCTTT. Filled out from reference TRBV7-2 and TRBJ1-1, the complete variable domain reads GAGVSQSPSNKVTEKGKDVELRCDPISGHTALYWYRQSLGQGLEFLIYFQGNSAPDKSGLPSDRFSAERTGGSVSTLTIQRTQQEDSAVYLCASQGQGFTEAFFGQGTRLTVV.

Ten or more counts support this clonotype. The V call is TRBV12-3 or TRBV12-4, the J call TRBJ2-2; 8 bases line up with TRBD1. The V and J ends lost 6 bases and 0 bases, in that order; junction bases with no gene match: 3. The length of the CDR3 is 15 residues. The CDR3 nucleotides are TGTGCCAGCAGCGACAGGGGCGCGAACACCGGGGAGCTGTTTTTT. Protein product: CASSDRGANTGELFF.

This clonotype has a count of ten or more. V usage is TRBV21-1 and J usage is TRBJ2-7. TRBV21-1 is a pseudogene locus. The CDR3 is made up of 14 amino acids. As DNA, the CDR3 is TGTGCCAGGAAGACTCACAGCAACACCTACGAGCAGTACTTC. Translated: CARKTHSNTYEQYF.

This clonotype was seen repeatedly, ten times or more. V usage is TRBV20-1 and J usage is TRBJ2-1; perhaps TRBD2 as D (6 bases). The germline V gene has CDR1 DFQATT and CDR2 SNEGSKA (reference sequence). The CDR3 is made up of 15 amino acids. V lost 1 base, J lost 7 bases, and 17 bases lay in between. The CDR3 protein is CSARASGGIRNEQFF. In DNA, the CDR3 is TGCAGTGCTAGAGCCTCGGGCGGGATTAGGAATGAGCAGTTCTTC.

This clonotype occurred many times. The CDR3 sequence: CASSLAGTITFF. In nucleotides, the CDR3 is TGCGCCAGCAGCTTGGCCGGGACAATCACTTTCTTT. V and J are TRBV5-1 and TRBJ1-1; D perhaps matches TRBD1 (6 bases). Per germline, CDR1 SGHRS and CDR2 YFSETQ. The V end was cut by 0 bases, the J end by 12 bases, with 12 bases between. CDR3 length: 12 residues.

This clonotype was observed many times. V gene TRBV18 combines with J gene TRBJ1-4; possible D gene TRBD1, 6 bases. The length of the CDR3 is 14 residues. Trimming removed 3 bases from V and 8 bases from J, with 13 bases in between. Per germline, CDR1 KGHSH and CDR2 LQKENI. CDR3 coding DNA: TGTGCCAGCTCACCTTCAGGGGCAAAGGAAAAACTGTTTTTT. Translated, it gives CASSPSGAKEKLFF.

This clonotype was picked up many times. The rearrangement joins TRBV3-1 to TRBJ2-4, with D perhaps given as TRBD1 or TRBD2 (5 bases each). Looked up from germline, CDR1 is LGHDT and CDR2 is YNNKEL (reference sequence). V lost 4 bases to trimming and J lost 2 bases, with 15 bases between them. The CDR3 is made up of 16 amino acids. CDR3 sequence: CASSLQVGGPKNIQYF. DNA for the CDR3: TGTGCCAGCAGCCTACAGGTTGGGGGTCCCAAAAACATTCAGTACTTC.

This clonotype was picked up many times. J is TRBJ1-6 and V is TRBV6-5; TRBD1 matches at 7 bases. With 6 bases clipped from V and 2 bases from J, the junction kept 4 bases outside the gene matches. There are 15 residues in the CDR3. From germline, CDR1 is MNHEY and CDR2 SVGAGI. CDR3 DNA: TGTGCCAGCAGCCGGGACAGCCCCTATAATTCACCCCTCCACTTT. It translates to CASSRDSPYNSPLHF.

This clonotype was seen ten or more times. This chain joins TRBV29-1 and TRBJ1-2; no definite D call. This CDR3 is 13 amino acids long. Trimming pared 6 bases from V and 2 bases from J, leaving 13 bases between. Germline CDR1 is SQVTM and CDR2 is ANQGSEA. The DNA of the CDR3 is TGCAGCGTGGCGAGCTTGGGAAACTATGGCTACACCTTC. Amino acids: CSVASLGNYGYTF.

The sample holds many counts of this clonotype. The chain couples TRBV20-1 to TRBJ2-3; TRBD1 matches at 7 bases. V gave up 6 bases and J gave up 5 bases; unmatched junction bases: 8. Germline V CDR1 and CDR2: DFQATT, SNEGSKA (reference sequence). The CDR3 is 13 amino acids. CDR3 residues: CSAHTGVKDTQYF. CDR3 sequence (DNA): TGCAGTGCCCATACAGGGGTTAAAGATACGCAGTATTTT.

This clonotype was seen ten or more times. The chain carries TRBV18 and TRBJ1-2; tentatively, D is TRBD1 (5 bases). Germline CDR1 is KGHSH and CDR2 is LQKENI. Trimming removed 3 bases from V and 4 bases from J, with 12 bases in between. This CDR3 comprises 14 residues. CDR3 DNA: TGTGCCAGCTCACCTACCGACGGGGGCTATGGCTACACCTTC. Its protein is CASSPTDGGYGYTF.

This clonotype was counted ten times or more. This chain joins TRBV5-5 and TRBJ2-5; maybe TRBD2 (5 bases). The CDR3 contains 14 residues. Trimming left V 4 bases short and J 8 bases short, with 18 bases between. The germline CDR1 and CDR2 sequences are SGHKS and YYEKEE (reference sequence). In DNA, the CDR3 is TGTGCCAGCAGCACTTCCGGGATGGAGACCACCCAGTACTTC. It translates to CASSTSGMETTQYF.

This clonotype was seen repeatedly, ten times or more. The gene calls are TRBV20-1 and TRBJ2-2; maybe TRBD2 (6 bases). There are 12 residues in the CDR3. The ends were cut back, 3 bases at V and 7 bases at J, with 9 bases in the middle. Per the germline V gene, CDR1 is DFQATT and CDR2 is SNEGSKA (reference sequence). This CDR3 is CSASREVGELFF. The CDR3 DNA sequence: TGCAGTGCTAGCAGGGAGGTCGGGGAGCTGTTTTTT.

In its sample, this clonotype was seen many times. CDR3 in DNA: TGTGCCAGCTCGAGGGGTGGCTATGGCTACACCTTC. It yields the protein CASSRGGYGYTF. V gene TRBV18 combines with J gene TRBJ1-2; tentative D call: TRBD1 (5 bases). Deletions cut 6 bases from V and 4 bases from J, with 9 bases between. Germline V gives CDR1 KGHSH, CDR2 LQKENI. The CDR3 is 12 residues long.

The V gene is TRBV12-3 or TRBV12-4, the J gene TRBJ1-5; unclear D gene. Trimming shortened V by 5 bases and J by 2 bases, and 7 bases separated the two germline ends. The CDR3 consists of 13 residues. The CDR3 DNA reads TGTGCCAGCAGTCAAATAGGCAATCAGCCCCAGCATTTT. This sequence encodes CASSQIGNQPQHF.

In its sample, this clonotype was seen many times. The V gene is TRBV10-2, the J gene TRBJ2-3; 10 bases align to TRBD2. This CDR3 region has 14 residues. CDR1 and CDR2 from the germline V gene are WSHSY and SAAADI. Trimming cost V 7 bases and J 6 bases; bases outside gene matches: 7. CDR3 nucleotide sequence: TGCGCCAGCAAACGAGCGGGGGGGGTTGATACGCAGTATTTT. Protein product: CASKRAGGVDTQYF.

Ten or more counts support this clonotype. The chain carries TRBV28 and TRBJ2-1, with TRBD2 identical over 7 bases. Germline V gene data show CDR1 as MDHEN and CDR2 as SYDVKM. This CDR3 comprises 15 residues. With 5 bases clipped from V and 7 bases from J, the junction kept 11 bases outside the gene matches. The DNA of the CDR3 is TGTGCCAGCAGTCCTGGAAGCGGGAAGGGGAATGAGCAGTTCTTC. Translated: CASSPGSGKGNEQFF.

The sample holds many counts of this clonotype. The V gene is TRBV5-6, the J gene TRBJ2-5, with D hard to call. Germline lookup yields CDR1 SGHDT and CDR2 YYEEEE. Trimming removed 0 bases from V and 7 bases from J, with 13 bases in between. This CDR3 spans 14 amino acids. DNA of the CDR3: TGTGCCAGCAGCTTGGCTGGTGGCTTTCGGACCCAGTACTTC. Its protein product is CASSLAGGFRTQYF.

This clonotype occurred many times. The chain joins TRBV5-5 to TRBJ1-6; tentative D call: TRBD1 (5 bases). This CDR3 comprises 15 residues. The germline gives CDR1 SGHKS, CDR2 YYEKEE (reference sequence). V shed 0 bases and J shed 7 bases, with 11 bases lying between them. The CDR3 reads CASSLEGHENSPLHF. The CDR3 bases are TGTGCCAGCAGCTTGGAGGGGCACGAAAATTCACCCCTCCACTTT.

The sample holds many counts of this clonotype. The chain links TRBV3-1 to TRBJ2-7, with D uncertain. The CDR3 has 17 amino acids. Germline CDR1 LGHDT, CDR2 YNNKEL (reference sequence). The V and J ends lost 1 base and 0 bases respectively, with 16 bases between them. CDR3 region: CASSQGPPRGYSYEQYF. The CDR3 region has the DNA TGTGCCAGCAGCCAAGGCCCCCCTCGCGGCTACTCCTACGAGCAGTACTTC.

This clonotype has a count of ten or more. The gene calls are TRBV7-9 and TRBJ2-7; perhaps TRBD1 as D (5 bases). The CDR3 runs 17 residues. Trimming removed 5 bases at V and 1 base at J, with 21 bases between. Looked up from germline, CDR1 is SEHNR and CDR2 is FQNEAQ (reference sequence). CDR3 residues: CASSRQTVGLLSYEQYF. Written as DNA, the CDR3 is TGTGCCAGCAGCCGACAGACGGTGGGCCTGCTATCCTACGAGCAGTACTTC.

This clonotype was seen many times. The CDR3 coding sequence is TGCAGTGCTAGAGAGGGGGCCACGGGGGACACTGAAGCTTTCTTT. Translation gives CSAREGATGDTEAFF. The chain carries TRBV20-1 and TRBJ1-1; weak D call: TRBD1 (6 bases). V was cut by 0 bases and J by 3 bases, with 14 bases left in between. Germline V gives CDR1 DFQATT, CDR2 SNEGSKA (reference sequence). The CDR3 spans 15 residues.

This clonotype was recorded at least ten times. This rearrangement joins TRBV28 to TRBJ2-1; D is ambiguous. This CDR3 contains 14 residues. V lost 4 bases, J lost 2 bases, and 9 bases lay in between. Germline CDR1 reads MDHEN; CDR2 reads SYDVKM. The chain's CDR3 is CASSSPPTYNEQFF. DNA of the CDR3: TGTGCCAGCAGTTCCCCCCCAACCTACAATGAGCAGTTCTTC.

This clonotype was seen ten or more times. This chain connects TRBV5-1 to TRBJ2-5, with a possible D match to TRBD2 (7 bases). The CDR3 covers 13 residues. V lost 4 bases and J 5 bases, leaving 12 bases between the germline ends. Germline V gene sequence: CDR1 SGHRS, CDR2 YFSETQ. CDR3 sequence: CASSRGARETQYF. Written as DNA, the CDR3 is TGCGCCAGCAGCCGGGGGGCGAGGGAGACCCAGTACTTC.